A selection of T cell receptor beta chains follows, all from one sample in a study of siplizumab effects on memory and regulatory T cells. Repertoires were generated with immunoSEQ multiplex PCR, while TCRdb's copy carries only in-frame clones and drops some. Of about 100,000 clones detected, around 90% appear once; the ten largest clones hold 0.85% to 1.2%. Sequencing input: CD4+ T cells sorted from blood. The receptors here all came from a human donor in good health. CDR3s include the opening cysteine and the closing phenylalanine or tryptophan. The D gene is left open where the match is weak. Size tells how often a clone was seen (once, few, many) or the class of an expanded clone, and some rows leave it out.

14,TRBJ1-1,NA,TRBV18,NA,TGTGCCAGCTCCAAGACAGGTTCAAACACTGAAGCTTTCTTT,CASSKTGSNTEAFF
15,TRBJ1-5,NA,TRBV6-1,NA,TGTGCCACCATTTCCTTGTCAGGTAGCAATCAGCCCCAGCATTTT,CATISLSGSNQPQHF
17,TRBJ2-1,NA,TRBV4-2,TRBD2,TGTGCCAGCAGCCAGGCCTCCGGGACTACCATGAGCAATGAGCAGTTCTTC,CASSQASGTTMSNEQFF
13,TRBJ2-7,few,TRBV29-1,NA,TGCAGCGTTGGTCAGTCTATCGCCTACGAGCAGTACTTC,CSVGQSIAYEQYF
16,TRBJ2-2,NA,TRBV29-1,TRBD2,TGCAGCGTACGGAAGCAAAGCGGGAGCTTGGGCGGGGAGCTGTTTTTT,CSVRKQSGSLGGELFF
17,TRBJ1-1,once,TRBV28,NA,TGTGCCAGCAGTTTCCACACAGGTAAACAGGGGAACACTGAAGCTTTCTTT,CASSFHTGKQGNTEAFF
14,TRBJ2-5,NA,TRBV2,TRBD2,TGTGCCAGCAGAATAGCGGGAGTGGGCGAGACCCAGTACTTC,CASRIAGVGETQYF
13,TRBJ2-5,NA,TRBV6-5,NA,TGTGCCAGCAGTCGACGGCGGAGAGAGACCCAGTACTTC,CASSRRRRETQYF
15,TRBJ2-1,NA,TRBV11-3,TRBD1,TGTGCCAGCAGCGCCGACAGGGGTCGGTACAATGAGCAGTTCTTC,CASSADRGRYNEQFF
16,TRBJ2-3,NA,TRBV5-4,TRBD2,TGTGCCAGCAGCCCCGCGGGGATAGCGGGATCGGATACGCAGTATTTT,CASSPAGIAGSDTQYF